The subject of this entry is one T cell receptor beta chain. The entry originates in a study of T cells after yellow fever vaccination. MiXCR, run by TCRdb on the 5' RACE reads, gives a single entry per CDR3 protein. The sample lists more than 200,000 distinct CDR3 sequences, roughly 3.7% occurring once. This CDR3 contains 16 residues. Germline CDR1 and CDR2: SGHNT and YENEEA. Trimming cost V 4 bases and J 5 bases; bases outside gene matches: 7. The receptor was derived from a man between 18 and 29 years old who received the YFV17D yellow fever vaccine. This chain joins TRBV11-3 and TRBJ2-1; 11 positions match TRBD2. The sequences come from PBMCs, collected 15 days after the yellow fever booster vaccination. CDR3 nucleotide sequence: TGTGCCAGCAGCTCGTATGGGACTAGCGGAAACAATGAGCAGTTCTTC. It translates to CASSSYGTSGNNEQFF.